This T cell receptor beta chain comes out of a study of PD-1 blockade in classical Hodgkin lymphoma. Looking at the study overall: Patients had nivolumab dosed at 3 mg/kg, delivered intravenously every 2 weeks. General study results and limits: Excluded were patients who started nivolumab under 1 year after ASCT, a group that had lower diversity. Before treatment, TCR diversity in newly diagnosed patients was reportedly lower than in healthy donors. Reasons behind the repertoire differences stay unclear, perhaps disease activity or earlier therapy.

The protocol was immunoSEQ multiplex PCR, while the TCRdb copy is restricted to in-frame clones and leaves out a portion. The data hold over 6,500 clones, with 70% to 80% observed a single time. There are a few counts of this clone. Its antigen is still unknown. Time point denoted: cycle 4 day 1 (C4D1), after 6 weeks of nivolumab. Every patient was affected by relapse after autologous stem cell transplantation, while exposure to brentuximab vedotin was not uniform. Germline V gene sequence: CDR1 SGHTA, CDR2 FQGNSA. V lost 4 bases and J lost 0; bases outside the gene matches: 17. The CDR3 consists of 20 residues.

The sequence was collected from a human donor with classical Hodgkin lymphoma. This sequence joins TRBV7-2 and TRBJ2-3; 9 nucleotides align to TRBD1. Sample: peripheral blood mononuclear cells (PBMCs), taken before the fourth cycle of nivolumab. The DNA for the CDR3 is TGTGCCAGCAGCTCAGCTCCCGGGACAGGGCTCGCGCTTAGCACAGATACGCAGTATTTT. This translates into CASSSAPGTGLALSTDTQYF.